This T cell receptor beta chain was captured by sequencing in a study of blood T cell repertoires in COVID-19. Whole-study context: The United States, Italy and Spain were the sources of the acute and convalescent COVID-19 samples.

The CDR3 covers 13 residues. V was pared by 4 bases and J by 7 bases, with 13 bases between. Per the study methods: It was from reference gene primer amplification that nucleated cell counts were estimated. The table came from immunoSEQ multiplex PCR; TCRdb's copy has only in-frame clones and leaves some out. D and trimming come from the DNA, and the V and J calls and clone size come from that table. The data show roughly 130,000 clones, 90% seen once. V gene TRBV12-3 or TRBV12-4 combines with J gene TRBJ1-2, with TRBD1 as a possible D gene (5 bases). The clonotype comes from a man in his forties or fifties with active COVID-19. The sequencing sample was made of peripheral blood. The CDR3 region has the DNA TGTGCCAGCAGTTCAAGGGGTTCGGGTGGCTACACCTTC. Translating it yields CASSSRGSGGYTF.